The rows below give T cell receptor beta chains drawn from one sample of a study of T cells in Graves' hyperthyroidism and ophthalmopathy. MiXCR, applied by TCRdb to the multiplex PCR reads, yields one record per CDR3 protein. The data show 550,000 to 700,000 distinct CDR3 sequences, 46% seen once. Sequenced: peripheral blood or thyroid tissue (not recorded which). The source of these receptors is an adult woman with Graves' disease, either hyperthyroidism or ophthalmopathy (not recorded which). The CDR3 runs from the conserved cysteine through the conserved F or W. D genes are given only for firm matches. Clone size is shown for a subset of rows, as once, few, many or a class of expanded clone.

.	many	TRBV28	TRBJ2-5	CATLYQETQYF	TGTGCCACCTTGTACCAAGAGACCCAGTACTTC
.	many	TRBV25-1	TRBJ1-5	CASSGTAANQPQHF	TGTGCCAGCAGTGGGACAGCGGCCAATCAGCCCCAGCATTTT
.	many	TRBV10-3	TRBJ1-1	CATSGFGPGAEAFF	TGTGCCACCTCCGGGTTCGGTCCAGGCGCTGAAGCTTTCTTT
.	.	TRBV10-2	TRBJ1-1	CTSRYPRGGNTEAFF	TGCACCAGCAGATACCCCCGGGGAGGGAACACTGAAGCTTTCTTT
.	many	TRBV6-5	TRBJ1-5	CASRSGTAVNQPQHF	TGTGCCAGCAGGAGCGGGACGGCAGTTAATCAGCCCCAGCATTTT
TRBD2	many	TRBV6-6	TRBJ2-7	CASTFGLAGDHEQYF	TGTGCCAGCACCTTCGGACTAGCGGGAGACCACGAGCAGTACTTC
.	.	TRBV7-2	TRBJ2-5	CASSPMDSQETQYF	TGTGCCAGCAGCCCGATGGACAGCCAAGAGACCCAGTACTTC
TRBD1	many	TRBV6-6	TRBJ1-4	CASRPRQGRNEKLFF	TGTGCCAGCAGACCAAGACAGGGGAGGAATGAAAAACTGTTTTTT
.	few	TRBV15	TRBJ1-5	CATSSGDFQPQHF	TGTGCCACCAGCAGTGGGGACTTTCAGCCCCAGCATTTT
.	.	TRBV19	TRBJ1-1	CASSRGYSGANVGTQGEAFF	TGTGCCAGTAGTAGGGGGTACTCTGGGGCCAACGTCGGGACCCAGGGTGAAGCTTTCTTT
TRBD1	.	TRBV7-9	TRBJ1-2	CASSPGTGGYDYTF	TGTGCCAGCAGCCCGGGGACAGGGGGCTACGACTACACCTTC
TRBD1	.	TRBV29-1	TRBJ2-5	CSVGLQGKTQYF	TGCAGCGTGGGGCTACAGGGGAAGACCCAGTACTTC
TRBD2	many	TRBV20-1	TRBJ2-5	CSARVPTSGQETQYF	TGCAGTGCTAGAGTTCCGACTAGCGGGCAAGAGACCCAGTACTTC
.	.	TRBV29-1	TRBJ1-3	CSVEVRASSESSGNTIYF	TGCAGCGTTGAAGTTCGGGCTTCGTCAGAGAGCTCTGGAAACACCATATATTTT
.	many	TRBV20-1	TRBJ2-2	CSARALPAGELFF	TGCAGTGCTAGAGCCCTCCCCGCCGGGGAGCTGTTTTTT
TRBD1	.	TRBV19	TRBJ1-6	CASNRGQNSPLHF	TGTGCCAGCAACAGGGGGCAGAATTCACCCCTCCACTTT
.	many	TRBV19	TRBJ1-1	CASSLGAYVAEAFF	TGTGCCAGTAGTTTGGGGGCGTATGTCGCTGAAGCTTTCTTT
.	many	TRBV11-2	TRBJ2-7	CASSLGLRPGGIEQYF	TGTGCCAGCAGCTTAGGTCTGCGACCGGGTGGGATCGAGCAGTACTTC
.	.	TRBV29-1	TRBJ2-7	CSVEPLAGGREQYF	TGCAGCGTTGAGCCCTTGGCAGGCGGCCGGGAGCAGTACTTC
.	.	TRBV25-1	TRBJ1-6	CASNPGGASSPLHF	TGTGCCAGTAATCCCGGGGGGGCCTCTTCACCCCTCCACTTT
TRBD1	.	TRBV20-1	TRBJ1-6	CSATEGGAGQGDYSPLHF	TGCAGTGCCACCGAAGGGGGCGCGGGACAGGGGGACTATTCACCCCTCCACTTT
.	many	TRBV2	TRBJ2-7	CASIPDGNYEQYF	TGTGCCAGCATCCCGGACGGGAACTACGAGCAGTACTTC
.	.	TRBV11-3	TRBJ1-6	CASSLIMGAGNSPLHF	TGTGCCAGCAGCTTAATCATGGGGGCAGGCAATTCACCCCTCCACTTT